The clone carrying this TCR beta chain was seen more than once but under ten times. Its antigen is undetermined. The V end was cut by 5 bases, the J end by 6 bases, with 17 bases between. This CDR3 comprises 15 residues. The germline V gene has CDR1 LNHDA and CDR2 SQIVND (reference sequence). The data derive from a study of Tregs in tolerant kidney transplant recipients. Study-wide findings and caveats: Antigen-driven expansion was suggested because donor-specific Tregs expanded more than all Tregs in tolerant patients. This study did not directly address biological reproducibility. The small number of patients limits these findings pending further validation. Changing PCR primers prevented nucleotide comparison between some patients' samples.

The data were produced by immunoSEQ multiplex PCR, yet TCRdb's version contains in-frame clones alone and is incomplete. The table shows roughly 80,000 clones, with roughly 90% occurring only once. The chain is built from TRBV19 and TRBJ1-3, with unresolved D. The sequences come from Tregs from blood, collected before the transplant. The origin of this receptor is a human donor who received a combined kidney and bone marrow transplant. The CDR3 DNA sequence: TGTGCCAGTAGTCCCGCAGTGGACCGCGTAAACACCATATATTTT. As protein: CASSPAVDRVNTIYF.